The T cell receptor beta chain described here comes from a study of graft-versus-host responses after intestinal transplantation. Study-wide background: Isolated intestinal, liver-intestinal, or multivisceral transplants had been given to the recipients. The study, taken as a whole, reports: Among circulating GvH clones, peak levels were associated with early post-transplant declines in HvG clones. In patients with graft-donor T cell macrochimerism, allograft graft-versus-host to host-versus-graft clonal ratios were high.

Concerning this clone: Its antigen is still unknown.

TCRdb's table, derived via immunoSEQ multiplex PCR, lists solely in-frame clones and lacks some. The table lists roughly 100,000 clones, roughly 93% of them singletons. This CDR3 comprises 14 residues. V was clipped by 6 bases and J by 2 bases, with 11 bases between them. Germline CDR1 MNHEY, CDR2 SMNVEV (reference sequence). The source is a human donor who received an intestinal transplant. The rearrangement links TRBV27 to TRBJ1-5; D not certain. Sequences were derived from unstimulated CD8+ T cells sorted from spleen or lymph node cells, sampled before intestinal transplant. This chain's CDR3 is CASSQAGRNQPQHF. The CDR3 nucleotides read TGTGCCAGCAGCCAGGCAGGCCGCAATCAGCCCCAGCATTTT.